A single sample gave rise to the 22 T cell receptor beta chains below, sequenced in a study of blood T cell repertoires in COVID-19. Only in-frame clones appear in the TCRdb table, and some are missing; sequencing was by immunoSEQ multiplex PCR. The sample carries 55,000 to 85,000 clones, more than 75% recorded once. Sequencing used peripheral blood. The receptors were gathered from a woman in her 70s with acute or convalescent COVID-19.

This chain links TRBV10-3 with TRBJ1-5; D gene ambiguous. Germline V lookup: CDR1 ENHRY, CDR2 SYGVKD. Trimming pared 3 bases from V and 6 bases from J, leaving 9 bases between. The CDR3 is 13 residues long. CDR3 sequence: CAISEETPQPQHF. As DNA, the CDR3 is TGTGCCATCAGTGAAGAGACTCCTCAGCCCCAGCATTTT.

The V and J genes are TRBV4-1 and TRBJ2-6; TRBD2 is a possible D gene (5 bases). This CDR3 is built from 17 residues. V was shortened by 0 bases and J by 4 bases, with 13 bases between the two germline ends. The germline gives CDR1 MGHRA, CDR2 YSYEKL. The CDR3 region has the DNA TGCGCCAGCAGCCAAGAGGGATCGGGGTCCGGGGCCAACGTCCTGACTTTC. It yields the protein CASSQEGSGSGANVLTF.

This clone was counted a single time. The chain has TRBV2 and TRBJ2-7; possibly TRBD1 for D (6 bases). Trimming removed 6 bases at V and 2 bases at J, with 11 bases between. The CDR3 has 13 amino acids. Germline-derived CDR1 and CDR2 are SNHLY and FYNNEI. The CDR3 here is CASSRDTAYEQYF. The CDR3, as DNA: TGTGCCAGCAGCCGGGACACTGCCTACGAGCAGTACTTC.

The CDR3 DNA reads TGTGCCAGCAGCCTGACTGTTAACACTGAAGCTTTCTTT. Residues: CASSLTVNTEAFF. This chain uses TRBV5-6 with TRBJ1-1, with unresolved D. Germline CDR1 and CDR2: SGHDT and YYEEEE. With 4 bases removed from V and 2 bases from J, the gap between germline ends came to 9 bases. The CDR3 length is 13 residues. The whole variable domain, remainder taken from reference TRBV5-6 and TRBJ1-1, is DAGVTQSPTHLIKTRGQQVTLRCSPKSGHDTVSWYQQALGQGPQFIFQYYEEEERQRGNFPDRFSGHQFPNYSSELNVNALLLGDSALYLCASSLTVNTEAFFGQGTRLTVV.

This clone was observed a single time. The CDR3 is CASNGSGGAKNIQYF. The CDR3 nucleotides read TGTGCCAGCAACGGGAGCGGCGGAGCCAAAAACATTCAGTACTTC. V gene TRBV6-5 combines with J gene TRBJ2-4; D might be TRBD2 (6 bases). The CDR3 is 15 residues long. V was clipped by 7 bases and J by 0 bases, with 13 bases between them. CDR1 and CDR2 (germline): MNHEY, SVGAGI.

This chain connects TRBV10-1 to TRBJ2-3; TRBD2 aligns across 10 bases. Losses at the gene ends were 6 bases for V and 4 bases for J; bases not matched to a gene: 4. Germline V gives CDR1 WNHNN, CDR2 SYGVQD (reference sequence). The CDR3 consists of 14 residues. CDR3 loop: CASRAGGPSDTQYF. DNA for the CDR3: TGCGCCAGCAGAGCGGGGGGGCCCTCAGATACGCAGTATTTT.

The V gene is TRBV6-5, the J gene TRBJ2-7, with D possibly being TRBD2 (5 bases). With 6 bases removed from V and 5 bases from J, the gap between germline ends came to 17 bases. Germline assignment: CDR1 MNHEY and CDR2 SVGAGI. The CDR3 consists of 14 residues. CDR3 protein: CASSTLRVEDEQYF. In DNA, the CDR3 is TGTGCCAGCAGCACTTTGAGGGTAGAGGACGAGCAGTACTTC.

The gene calls are TRBV6-6 and TRBJ1-3; 7 positions agree with TRBD1. The CDR3 runs to 14 residues. CDR1 MNHNY and CDR2 SVGAGI come from the germline V gene (reference sequence). Losses at the gene ends were 4 bases for V and 0 bases for J; bases not matched to a gene: 0. CDR3 sequence reads: CASSWDSSGNTIYF. The CDR3 DNA reads as TGTGCCAGCAGTTGGGACAGCTCTGGAAACACCATATATTTT.

This clone was observed a handful of times. The chain has TRBV10-3 and TRBJ2-2, with D tentatively TRBD2 (5 bases). The length of the CDR3 is 14 residues. Trimming stripped 2 bases from V and 7 bases from J, with 11 bases between. Per the germline V gene, CDR1 is ENHRY and CDR2 is SYGVKD. The CDR3 DNA reads as TGTGCCATCAGTGAGGAATCTCGGGGCGGGGAGCTGTTTTTT. Translation: CAISEESRGGELFF.

The genes are TRBV12-3 or TRBV12-4 and TRBJ1-5; the D is unclear. The V gene lost 6 bases and the J gene lost 4 bases, with 4 bases spanning the gap. The CDR3 has 11 amino acids. The CDR3 nucleotides are TGTGCCAGCAGCCAAAATCAGCCCCAGCATTTT. This encodes CASSQNQPQHF.

The chain uses TRBV30 and TRBJ2-1, with TRBD1 identical over 7 bases. The CDR3 spans 13 residues. CDR1 is GTSNPN and CDR2 is SVGIG in the germline V gene (reference sequence). With V trimmed by 7 bases and J by 1 base, 4 bases remained unmatched. CDR3: CASRGRSYNEQFF. Here the CDR3 DNA reads TGTGCCTCAAGGGGGCGATCCTACAATGAGCAGTTCTTC.

The V gene is TRBV30, the J gene TRBJ2-2; D may be TRBD2 (6 bases). This CDR3 spans 14 amino acids. V lost 5 bases to trimming and J lost 1 base, with 11 bases between them. Germline loops: CDR1 GTSNPN, CDR2 SVGIG (reference sequence). The chain's CDR3 is CAWGQGLNTGELFF. For the CDR3, the DNA is TGTGCCTGGGGGCAGGGACTGAACACCGGGGAGCTGTTTTTT.

The chain recombines TRBV3-1 (or the pseudogene TRBV3-2) with TRBJ1-5; D possibly corresponds to TRBD1 (5 bases). Trimming removed 0 bases from V and 4 bases from J, with 10 bases in between. Germline V gives CDR1 LGHDT, CDR2 YNNKEL (reference sequence). There are 15 residues in the CDR3. In DNA form, the CDR3 reads TGTGCCAGCAGCCAAGATTTTGGGGGGAATCAGCCCCAGCATTTT. Translating gives CASSQDFGGNQPQHF.

V and J are TRBV13 and TRBJ2-7; D may be TRBD2 (5 bases). Trimming took 0 bases from V and 2 from J, leaving 8 bases between them. Germline V gives CDR1 PRHDT, CDR2 FYEKMQ (reference sequence). The CDR3 consists of 14 residues. In DNA form, the CDR3 reads TGTGCCAGCAGCTTAGGGGGAGTGCCCTACGAGCAGTACTTC. Amino acids: CASSLGGVPYEQYF.

The chain recombines TRBV5-1 with TRBJ2-5, with TRBD1 matching over 8 bases. V trimming: 4 bases; J trimming: 5 bases; junction bases outside the gene matches: 7. CDR1 is SGHRS and CDR2 is YFSETQ in the germline V gene. The CDR3 is 14 amino acids. In nucleotides, the CDR3 is TGCGCCAGCAGCCCGACAGGGGTTCTCGAGACCCAGTACTTC. This encodes CASSPTGVLETQYF.

The chain carries TRBV5-8 and TRBJ1-2, with D possibly TRBD1 on 6 matching bases. Trimming took off 4 bases at V and 0 bases at J, with 19 bases between the two ends. The germline CDR1 and CDR2 sequences are SGHTS and YDEGEE. The CDR3 has 17 residues. CDR3: CASSPLKKTGPNYGYTF. The CDR3 DNA reads as TGTGCCAGCAGCCCATTAAAAAAGACAGGACCTAACTATGGCTACACCTTC.

This clone was counted a few times. The chain joins TRBV6-2 or TRBV6-3 to TRBJ1-1, with a tentative D call TRBD1 (5 bases). CDR1 is MNHEY and CDR2 is SVGEGT in the germline V gene. CDR3 size: 13 residues. With 2 bases removed from V and 6 bases from J, the gap between germline ends came to 10 bases. CDR3 sequence (DNA): TGTGCCAGCAGTTACCGGTCACAGGCTGAAGCTTTCTTT. Its translation: CASSYRSQAEAFF.

The chain carries TRBV19 and TRBJ1-1, with 10 bases that match TRBD1. The germline CDR1 and CDR2 sequences are LNHDA and SQIVND (reference sequence). The trim removed 5 bases at V and 2 bases at J, leaving 5 bases unmatched. This CDR3 spans 15 amino acids. The CDR3 DNA reads as TGTGCCAGTAGTGCCCGGGACAGGGGAAACACTGAAGCTTTCTTT. It codes for CASSARDRGNTEAFF.

The V gene is TRBV10-1, the J gene TRBJ1-1; 11 bases are a match to TRBD1. The V gene end was trimmed by 0 bases and the J gene end by 4 bases; junction bases not matched to a gene: 1. The CDR3 runs to 15 residues. CDR1 and CDR2 from the germline V gene are WNHNN and SYGVQD (reference sequence). The CDR3 loop reads CASSESGTGGTEAFF. DNA of the CDR3: TGCGCCAGCAGTGAGTCAGGGACAGGGGGCACTGAAGCTTTCTTT.

The chain is built from TRBV7-6 and TRBJ1-4, with D unclear. The CDR3 is made up of 13 amino acids. CDR1 is SGHVS, CDR2 FNYEAQ, per germline. Trimming stripped 5 bases from V and 5 bases from J, with 9 bases between. CDR3 residues: CASSLEANEKLFF. The CDR3 nucleotides read TGTGCCAGCAGCCTCGAAGCCAATGAAAAACTGTTTTTT. Based on the CDR3 plus reference TRBV7-6 and TRBJ1-4, the full variable domain is GAGVSQSPRYKVTKRGQDVALRCDPISGHVSLYWYRQALGQGPEFLTYFNYEAQQDKSGLPNDRFSAERPEGSISTLTIQRTEQRDSAMYRCASSLEANEKLFFGSGTQLSVL.

The chain joins TRBV3-1 (or the pseudogene TRBV3-2) to TRBJ2-7, with 7 bases that match TRBD1. The CDR3 has 16 residues. Germline assignment: CDR1 LGHDT and CDR2 YNNKEL (reference sequence). V lost 2 bases, J lost 5 bases, and 12 bases stayed unmatched. As DNA, the CDR3 is TGTGCCAGCAGCCAACCGAGACAGGGAATTCTCCACGAGCAGTACTTC. Translated: CASSQPRQGILHEQYF.

The J gene is TRBJ2-3, the V gene TRBV3-1 (or the pseudogene TRBV3-2); weak D call: TRBD2 (6 bases). V was cut by 8 bases and J by 2 bases, with 11 bases left in between. There are 13 residues in the CDR3. Per the germline V gene, CDR1 is LGHDT and CDR2 is YNNKEL (reference sequence). The CDR3 DNA is TGTGCCAGCTGGGGACTGAACACAGATACGCAGTATTTT. This codes for CASWGLNTDTQYF.